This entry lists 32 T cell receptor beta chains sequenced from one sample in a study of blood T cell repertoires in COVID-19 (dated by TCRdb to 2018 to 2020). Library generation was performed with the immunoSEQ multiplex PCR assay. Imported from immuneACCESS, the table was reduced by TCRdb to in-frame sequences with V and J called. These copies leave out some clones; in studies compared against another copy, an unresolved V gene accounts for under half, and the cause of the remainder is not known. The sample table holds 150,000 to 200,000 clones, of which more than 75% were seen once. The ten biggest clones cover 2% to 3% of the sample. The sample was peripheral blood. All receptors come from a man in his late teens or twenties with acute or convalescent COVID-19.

The CDR3 sequence is CASSPIRGPPGGGYTF. DNA of the CDR3: TGTGCCAGCAGCCCCATCAGGGGCCCCCCGGGCGGGGGCTACACCTTC. This chain joins TRBV11-2 and TRBJ1-2, with D tentatively TRBD1 (6 bases). In germline, CDR1 is SGHAT, CDR2 FQNNGV. There are 16 residues in the CDR3. With 5 bases removed from V and 8 bases from J, the gap between germline ends came to 24 bases.

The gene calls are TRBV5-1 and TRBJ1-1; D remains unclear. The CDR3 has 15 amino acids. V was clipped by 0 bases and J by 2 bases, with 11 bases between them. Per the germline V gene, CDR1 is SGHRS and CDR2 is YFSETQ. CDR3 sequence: CASSLAGGTNTEAFF. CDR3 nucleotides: TGCGCCAGCAGCTTGGCCGGCGGAACAAACACTGAAGCTTTCTTT.

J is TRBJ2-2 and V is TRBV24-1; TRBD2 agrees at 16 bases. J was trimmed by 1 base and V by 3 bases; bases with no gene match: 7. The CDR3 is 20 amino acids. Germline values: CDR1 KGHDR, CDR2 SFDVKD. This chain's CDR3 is CATSDTLGLAGGRNTGELFF. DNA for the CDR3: TGTGCCACCAGTGATACCTTGGGACTAGCGGGAGGGCGGAACACCGGGGAGCTGTTTTTT.

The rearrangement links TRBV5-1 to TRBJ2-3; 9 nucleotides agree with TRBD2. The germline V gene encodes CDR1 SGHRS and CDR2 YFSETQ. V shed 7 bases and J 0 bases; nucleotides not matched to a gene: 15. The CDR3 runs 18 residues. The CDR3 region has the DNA TGCGCCAGCCACCACGGATTACATGCGGGGGGGAGCACAGATACGCAGTATTTT. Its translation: CASHHGLHAGGSTDTQYF.

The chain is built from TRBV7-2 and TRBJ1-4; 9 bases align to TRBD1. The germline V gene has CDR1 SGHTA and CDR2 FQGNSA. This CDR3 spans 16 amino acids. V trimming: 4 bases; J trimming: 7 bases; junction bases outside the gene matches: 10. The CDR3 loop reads CASSSRRDRDAEKLFF. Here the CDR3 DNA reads TGTGCCAGCAGCTCCCGGCGGGACAGGGACGCTGAAAAACTGTTTTTT.

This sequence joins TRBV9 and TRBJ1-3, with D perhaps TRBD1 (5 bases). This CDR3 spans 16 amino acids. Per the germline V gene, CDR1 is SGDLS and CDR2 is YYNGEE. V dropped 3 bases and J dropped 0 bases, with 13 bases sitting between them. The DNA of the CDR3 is TGTGCCAGCAGCGCCCGGGGGTCCCTCTCTGGAAACACCATATATTTT. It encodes CASSARGSLSGNTIYF.

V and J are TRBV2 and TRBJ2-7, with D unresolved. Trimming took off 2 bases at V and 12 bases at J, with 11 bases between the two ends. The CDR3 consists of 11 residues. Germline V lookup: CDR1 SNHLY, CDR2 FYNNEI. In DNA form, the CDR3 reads TGTGCCAGCAGTGAATCCCTACTACCGTACTTC. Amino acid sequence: CASSESLLPYF.

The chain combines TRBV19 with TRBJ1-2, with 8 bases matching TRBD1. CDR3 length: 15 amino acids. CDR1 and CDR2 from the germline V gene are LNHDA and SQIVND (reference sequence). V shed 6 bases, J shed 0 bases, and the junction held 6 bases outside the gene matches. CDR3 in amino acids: CASSLRGPPNYGYTF. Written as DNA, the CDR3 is TGTGCCAGTAGCCTCAGGGGGCCGCCTAACTATGGCTACACCTTC.

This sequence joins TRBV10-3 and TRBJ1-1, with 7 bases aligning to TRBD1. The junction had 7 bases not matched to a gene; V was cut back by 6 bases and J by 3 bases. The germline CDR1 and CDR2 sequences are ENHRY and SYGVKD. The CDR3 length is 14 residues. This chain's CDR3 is CAIRETGLHTEAFF. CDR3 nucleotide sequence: TGTGCCATCAGGGAGACAGGGCTCCACACTGAAGCTTTCTTT.

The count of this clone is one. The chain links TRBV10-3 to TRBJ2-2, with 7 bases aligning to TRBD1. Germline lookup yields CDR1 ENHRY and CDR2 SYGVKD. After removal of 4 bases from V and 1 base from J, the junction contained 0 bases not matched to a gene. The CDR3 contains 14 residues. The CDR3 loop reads CAISGTGNTGELFF. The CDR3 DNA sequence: TGTGCCATCAGTGGGACAGGGAACACCGGGGAGCTGTTTTTT.

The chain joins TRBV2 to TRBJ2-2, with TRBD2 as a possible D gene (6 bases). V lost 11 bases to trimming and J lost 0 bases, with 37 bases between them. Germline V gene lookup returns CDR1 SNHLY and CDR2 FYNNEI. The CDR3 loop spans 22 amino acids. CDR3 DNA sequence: TGTGCCTGCAAACTAAAGGAGGGTTTGACCCTCCCGCTCCCCGCGAACACCGGGGAGCTGTTTTTT. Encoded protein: CACKLKEGLTLPLPANTGELFF.

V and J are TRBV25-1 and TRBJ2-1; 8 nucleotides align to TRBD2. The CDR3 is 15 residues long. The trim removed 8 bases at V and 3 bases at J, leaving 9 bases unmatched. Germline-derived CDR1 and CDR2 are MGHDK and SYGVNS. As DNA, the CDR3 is TGTGCCAGCTCATGGGGGCGGGGGGACTACAATGAGCAGTTCTTC. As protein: CASSWGRGDYNEQFF.

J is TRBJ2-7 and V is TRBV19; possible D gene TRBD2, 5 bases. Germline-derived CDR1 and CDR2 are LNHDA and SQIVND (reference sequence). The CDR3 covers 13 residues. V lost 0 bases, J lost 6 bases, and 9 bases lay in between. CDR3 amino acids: CASSIDEGREQYF. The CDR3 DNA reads TGTGCCAGTAGTATAGACGAGGGCCGCGAGCAGTACTTC.

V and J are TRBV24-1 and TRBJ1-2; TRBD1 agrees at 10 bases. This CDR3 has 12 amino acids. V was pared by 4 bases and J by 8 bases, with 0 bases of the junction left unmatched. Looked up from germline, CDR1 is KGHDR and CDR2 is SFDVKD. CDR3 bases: TGTGCCACCAGTGAGACAGGGGGCGGCTACACCTTC. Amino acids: CATSETGGGYTF.

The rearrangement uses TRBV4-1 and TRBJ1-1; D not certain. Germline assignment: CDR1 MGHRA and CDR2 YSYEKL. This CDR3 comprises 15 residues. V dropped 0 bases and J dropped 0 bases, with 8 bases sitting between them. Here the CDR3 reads CASSQERGLNTEAFF. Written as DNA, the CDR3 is TGCGCCAGCAGCCAAGAACGGGGTTTGAACACTGAAGCTTTCTTT.

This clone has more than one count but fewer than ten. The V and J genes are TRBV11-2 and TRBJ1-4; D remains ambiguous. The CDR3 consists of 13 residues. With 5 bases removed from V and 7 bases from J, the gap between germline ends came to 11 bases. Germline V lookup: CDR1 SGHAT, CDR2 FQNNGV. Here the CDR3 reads CASSVLLGEKLFF. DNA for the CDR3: TGTGCCAGCAGCGTACTATTAGGTGAAAAACTGTTTTTT.

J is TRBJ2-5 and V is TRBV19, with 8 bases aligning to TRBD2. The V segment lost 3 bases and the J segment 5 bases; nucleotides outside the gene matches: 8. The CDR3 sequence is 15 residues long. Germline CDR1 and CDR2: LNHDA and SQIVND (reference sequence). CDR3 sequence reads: CASSIILAAMETQYF. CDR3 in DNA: TGTGCCAGTAGTATCATACTAGCGGCGATGGAGACCCAGTACTTC.

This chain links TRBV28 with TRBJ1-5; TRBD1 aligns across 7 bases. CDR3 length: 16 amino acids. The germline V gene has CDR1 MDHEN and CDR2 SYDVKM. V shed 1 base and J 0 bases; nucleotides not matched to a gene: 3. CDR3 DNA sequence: TGTGCCAGCAGTTTATACAGGGGTTATAGCAATCAGCCCCAGCATTTT. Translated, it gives CASSLYRGYSNQPQHF. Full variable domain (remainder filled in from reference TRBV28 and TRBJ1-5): DVKVTQSSRYLVKRTGEKVFLECVQDMDHENMFWYRQDPGLGLRLIYFSYDVKMKEKGDIPEGYSVSREKKERFSLILESASTNQTSMYLCASSLYRGYSNQPQHFGDGTRLSIL.

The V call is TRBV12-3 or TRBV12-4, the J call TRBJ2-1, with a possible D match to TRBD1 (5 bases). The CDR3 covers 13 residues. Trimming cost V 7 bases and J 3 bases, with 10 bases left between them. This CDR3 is CASTRGFYNEQFF. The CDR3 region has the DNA TGTGCCAGCACTAGGGGTTTCTACAATGAGCAGTTCTTC.

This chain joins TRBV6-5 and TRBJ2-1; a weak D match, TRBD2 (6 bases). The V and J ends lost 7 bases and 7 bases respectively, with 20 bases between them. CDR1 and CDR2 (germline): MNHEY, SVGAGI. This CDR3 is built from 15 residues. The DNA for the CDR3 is TGTGCCAGCACCCCTGCGGGACTTTTAACGAATGAGCAGTTCTTC. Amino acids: CASTPAGLLTNEQFF.

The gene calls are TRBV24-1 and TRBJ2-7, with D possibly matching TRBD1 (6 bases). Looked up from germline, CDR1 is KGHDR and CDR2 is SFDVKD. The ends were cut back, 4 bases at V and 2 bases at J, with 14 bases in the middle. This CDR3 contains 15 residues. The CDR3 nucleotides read TGTGCCACCAGTGACCCGAGGGGGTCCCCCTACGAGCAGTACTTC. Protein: CATSDPRGSPYEQYF.

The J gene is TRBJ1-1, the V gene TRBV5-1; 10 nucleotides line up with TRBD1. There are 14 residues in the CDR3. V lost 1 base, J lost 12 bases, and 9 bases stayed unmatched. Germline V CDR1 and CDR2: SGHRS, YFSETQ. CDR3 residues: CASSLTRGQGITFF. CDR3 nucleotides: TGCGCCAGCAGCTTGACTCGGGGACAGGGGATAACTTTCTTT.

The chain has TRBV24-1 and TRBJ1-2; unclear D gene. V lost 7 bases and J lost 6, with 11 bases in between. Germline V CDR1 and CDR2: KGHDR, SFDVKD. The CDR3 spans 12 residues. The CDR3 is CATRDTAHGYTF. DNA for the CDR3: TGTGCCACCAGGGATACAGCCCATGGCTACACCTTC.

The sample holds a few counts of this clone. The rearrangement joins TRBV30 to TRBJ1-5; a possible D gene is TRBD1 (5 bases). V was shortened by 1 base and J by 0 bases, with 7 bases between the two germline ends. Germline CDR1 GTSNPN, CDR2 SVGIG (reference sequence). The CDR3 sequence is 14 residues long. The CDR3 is CAWSGQISNQPQHF. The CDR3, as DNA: TGTGCCTGGAGTGGACAGATTAGCAATCAGCCCCAGCATTTT.

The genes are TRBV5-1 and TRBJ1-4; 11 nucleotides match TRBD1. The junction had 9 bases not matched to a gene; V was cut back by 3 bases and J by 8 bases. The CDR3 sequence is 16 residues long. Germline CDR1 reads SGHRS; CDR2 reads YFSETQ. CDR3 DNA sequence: TGCGCCAGCAGCTCACGGACAGGGGGCCCCAGCGAAAAACTGTTTTTT. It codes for CASSSRTGGPSEKLFF.

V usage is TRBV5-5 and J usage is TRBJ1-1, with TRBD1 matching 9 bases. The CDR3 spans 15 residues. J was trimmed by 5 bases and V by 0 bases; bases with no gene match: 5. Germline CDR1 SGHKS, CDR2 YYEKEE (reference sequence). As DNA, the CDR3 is TGTGCCAGCAGCTTGGACAGGGGGCCAAGGACTGAAGCTTTCTTT. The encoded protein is CASSLDRGPRTEAFF.

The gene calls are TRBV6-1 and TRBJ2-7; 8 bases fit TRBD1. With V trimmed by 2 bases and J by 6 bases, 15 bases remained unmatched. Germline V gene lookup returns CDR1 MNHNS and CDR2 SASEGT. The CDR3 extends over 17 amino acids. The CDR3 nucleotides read TGTGCCAGCAGTGAACGGGGTTGGGCAGGGGGCTCCGGCGAGCAGTACTTC. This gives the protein CASSERGWAGGSGEQYF.

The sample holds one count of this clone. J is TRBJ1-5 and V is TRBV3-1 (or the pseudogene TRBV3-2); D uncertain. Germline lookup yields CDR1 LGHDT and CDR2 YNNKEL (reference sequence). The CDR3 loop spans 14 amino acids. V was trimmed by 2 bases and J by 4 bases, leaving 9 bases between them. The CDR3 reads CASSQHTGNQPQHF. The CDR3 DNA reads TGTGCCAGCAGCCAACATACGGGGAATCAGCCCCAGCATTTT.

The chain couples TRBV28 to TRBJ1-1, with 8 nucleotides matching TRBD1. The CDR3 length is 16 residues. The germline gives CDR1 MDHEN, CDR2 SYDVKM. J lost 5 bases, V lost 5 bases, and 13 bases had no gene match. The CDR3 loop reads CASSPVTGDARTEAFF. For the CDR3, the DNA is TGTGCCAGCAGTCCAGTGACAGGGGATGCTAGGACTGAAGCTTTCTTT.

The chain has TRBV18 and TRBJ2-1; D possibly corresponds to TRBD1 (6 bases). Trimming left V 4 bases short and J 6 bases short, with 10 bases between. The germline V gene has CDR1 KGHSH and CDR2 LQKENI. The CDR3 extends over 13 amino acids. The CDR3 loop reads CASSRTASNEQFF. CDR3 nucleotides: TGTGCCAGCTCACGGACAGCGAGCAATGAGCAGTTCTTC.

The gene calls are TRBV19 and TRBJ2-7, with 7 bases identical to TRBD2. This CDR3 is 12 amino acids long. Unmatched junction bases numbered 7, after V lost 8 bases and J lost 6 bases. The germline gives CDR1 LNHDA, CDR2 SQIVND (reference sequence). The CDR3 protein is CASRDYPGEQYF. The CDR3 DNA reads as TGTGCCAGTCGGGACTACCCGGGCGAGCAGTACTTC.

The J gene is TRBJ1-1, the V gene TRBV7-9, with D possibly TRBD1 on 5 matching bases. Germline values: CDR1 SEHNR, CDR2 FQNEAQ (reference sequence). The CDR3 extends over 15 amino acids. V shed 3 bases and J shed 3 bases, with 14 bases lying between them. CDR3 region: CASSFPGQGDTEAFF. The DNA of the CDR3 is TGTGCCAGCAGCTTCCCCGGACAAGGCGACACTGAAGCTTTCTTT. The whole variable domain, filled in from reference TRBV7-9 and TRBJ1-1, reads DTGVSQNPRHKITKRGQNVTFRCDPISEHNRLYWYRQTLGQGPEFLTYFQNEAQLEKSRLLSDRFSAERPKGSFSTLEIQRTEQGDSAMYLCASSFPGQGDTEAFFGQGTRLTVV.